This TCR beta chain was identified during a study of blood T cell repertoires in COVID-19. Study details: Samples taken during acute and convalescent COVID-19 were collected in the United States, Italy and Spain. T cells, B-cell-depleted T cells, or PBMCs supplied cDNA or gDNA.

The germline V gene has CDR1 PRHDT and CDR2 FYEKMQ (reference sequence). The CDR3 is 16 amino acids. V shed 5 bases and J shed 6 bases, with 22 bases lying between them. In the original workflow: Estimation of nucleated cell counts relied on the amplification of reference gene primers. Generated by immunoSEQ multiplex PCR, the TCRdb table keeps only in-frame clones and is missing some. The DNA was the basis for D and trimming; V, J and clone size are from that table. This sample has nearly 350,000 clones, with over 70% found just once. The TCR originated in a man aged 25 to 45 with active or convalescent COVID-19. The chain links TRBV13 to TRBJ1-2; D is perhaps TRBD1 (5 bases). Sequenced input: peripheral blood. CDR3 amino acids: CASSARGRGPRNGYTF. CDR3 nucleotides: TGTGCCAGCAGCGCCCGGGGGAGGGGTCCCAGAAATGGCTACACCTTC.